The clone carrying this T cell receptor (beta chain) showed up just once. TCRdb keeps only in-frame clones here, not all; method: immunoSEQ multiplex PCR. The sample consists of 350,000 to 450,000 clones, roughly 90% of them appearing once. Living in 24 US areas, the participants were between about 18 and 100 years of age. Membership in each cohort depended on participant-reported clinical history. These data come from a study of blood T cell repertoires in COVID-19. Study background: Samples came from the United States, Italy and Spain, spanning acute and convalescent COVID-19.

V lost 3 bases, J lost 4 bases, and 19 bases lay in between. The CDR3 extends over 15 amino acids. Germline V gene sequence: CDR1 DFQATT, CDR2 SNEGSKA (reference sequence). Input material: PBMCs or T cells enriched from blood (not recorded which). This sequence was found in a woman aged 40-49 years who had been exposed to COVID-19. The chain links TRBV20-1 to TRBJ2-7, with a possible D match to TRBD1 (5 bases). The CDR3 here is CSASSLMGQEYEQYF. As DNA, the CDR3 is TGCAGTGCTAGTTCCTTGATGGGGCAGGAGTACGAGCAGTACTTC.